These 24 T cell receptor beta chains share one sample of origin, sequenced in a study of radiotherapy plus CTLA-4 blockade in lung cancer. The data were produced by immunoSEQ multiplex PCR, yet TCRdb's version contains in-frame clones alone and is incomplete. The sample lists approximately 35,000 clones, 75% to 90% seen once, with about 5.6% in the top ten. The source was peripheral blood, collected from a patient treated with radiotherapy plus ipilimumab. The receptor set was obtained from a human donor with non-small cell lung cancer who had stable disease on radiotherapy plus ipilimumab.

The CDR3: CASNERAGNQETQYF. The CDR3 DNA reads as TGTGCCAGTAACGAGCGAGCGGGGAACCAAGAGACCCAGTACTTC. The rearrangement links TRBV19 to TRBJ2-5; 7 bases line up with TRBD2. Germline lookup yields CDR1 LNHDA and CDR2 SQIVND (reference sequence). V was pared by 7 bases and J by 0 bases, with 8 bases of the junction left unmatched. The CDR3 consists of 15 residues.

The chain is built from TRBV27 and TRBJ1-2; possible D gene TRBD1, 5 bases. The germline CDR1 and CDR2 sequences are MNHEY and SMNVEV (reference sequence). Trimming removed 3 bases from V and 0 bases from J, with 8 bases in between. The CDR3 sequence is 14 residues long. The DNA for the CDR3 is TGTGCCAGCAGTTTGATAGGGGCTAACTATGGCTACACCTTC. Its protein product is CASSLIGANYGYTF.

V is TRBV15 and J is TRBJ2-5; possible D gene TRBD1, 6 bases. Trimming pared 1 base from V and 2 bases from J, leaving 17 bases between. The CDR3 totals 17 residues. Germline V gene sequence: CDR1 LNHNV, CDR2 YYDKDF (reference sequence). CDR3 in amino acids: CATSRGPGDLAQETQYF. For the CDR3, the DNA is TGTGCCACCAGCAGAGGCCCAGGGGATCTAGCTCAAGAGACCCAGTACTTC. Drawing the rest from reference TRBV15 and TRBJ2-5, the complete variable domain is DAMVIQNPRYQVTQFGKPVTLSCSQTLNHNVMYWYQQKSSQAPKLLFHYYDKDFNNEADTPDNFQSRRPNTSFCFLDIRSPGLGDTAMYLCATSRGPGDLAQETQYFGPGTRLLVL.

The table lists this clone with a count of one. V is TRBV5-1 and J is TRBJ2-7; 8 positions agree with TRBD1. Germline CDR1 is SGHRS and CDR2 is YFSETQ. The V segment lost 4 bases and the J segment 0 bases; nucleotides outside the gene matches: 6. The CDR3 consists of 15 residues. Written as DNA, the CDR3 is TGCGCCAGCAGCCCTGGACAGGGCCTCTCCTACGAGCAGTACTTC. Its translation is CASSPGQGLSYEQYF.

The table lists this clone with a few counts. The V and J genes are TRBV7-2 and TRBJ2-5; maybe TRBD1 (6 bases). This CDR3 region has 13 residues. Germline-derived CDR1 and CDR2 are SGHTA and FQGNSA. V lost 2 bases and J lost 3, with 7 bases in between. This CDR3 is CASSLRTEETQYF. Written as DNA, the CDR3 is TGTGCCAGCAGCTTAAGGACAGAAGAGACCCAGTACTTC.

The chain employs TRBV7-8 and TRBJ1-2; the D gene is possibly TRBD1 (5 bases). V lost 1 base and J lost 2, with 11 bases in between. Germline CDR1 SGHVS, CDR2 FQNEAQ. There are 15 residues in the CDR3. In DNA, the CDR3 is TGTGCCAGCAGCTTAGGGCGACAGACAAACTATGGCTACACCTTC. As protein: CASSLGRQTNYGYTF.

This chain links TRBV27 with TRBJ2-5; D is possibly TRBD2 (5 bases). The CDR3 is made up of 15 amino acids. CDR1 MNHEY and CDR2 SMNVEV come from the germline V gene (reference sequence). Trimming removed 3 bases at V and 2 bases at J, with 13 bases between. CDR3 in DNA: TGTGCCAGCAGTTTTGCCTCGGGGTTGCAAGAGACCCAGTACTTC. This translates into CASSFASGLQETQYF.

The chain recombines TRBV2 with TRBJ2-7; D is undetermined. Germline values: CDR1 SNHLY, CDR2 FYNNEI. CDR3 length equals 13 residues. Trimming shortened V by 6 bases and J by 0 bases, and 9 bases separated the two germline ends. The CDR3 DNA reads as TGTGCCAGCAGCGGAAGCGCCTCCTACGAGCAGTACTTC. Amino acids: CASSGSASYEQYF.

The chain recombines TRBV6-1 with TRBJ2-7; the match to TRBD1 covers 9 bases. Trimming cost V 6 bases and J 2 bases; bases outside gene matches: 2. There are 13 residues in the CDR3. CDR1 and CDR2 (germline): MNHNS, SASEGT. CDR3 region: CASRDRGTYEQYF. CDR3 in DNA: TGTGCCAGCAGGGACAGGGGAACCTACGAGCAGTACTTC.

The rearrangement joins TRBV14 to TRBJ1-3; D is unresolved. The germline CDR1 and CDR2 sequences are SGHDN and FVKESK. Trimming cost V 4 bases and J 0 bases, with 10 bases left between them. This CDR3 is built from 15 residues. CDR3 protein: CASSLPSSSGNTIYF. The DNA for the CDR3 is TGTGCCAGCAGCCTTCCATCATCCTCTGGAAACACCATATATTTT.

This clone is a singleton in its sample. The chain employs TRBV7-6 and TRBJ2-1; TRBD1 matches at 8 bases. The CDR3 spans 17 residues. CDR1 SGHVS and CDR2 FNYEAQ come from the germline V gene. V dropped 1 base and J dropped 1; count of bases not matched to a gene: 6. The CDR3 DNA sequence: TGTGCCAGCAGCTTAGTCCAGACAGGGGCTTCCTACAATGAGCAGTTCTTC. Translated: CASSLVQTGASYNEQFF.

In this sample, this clone turned up once. Distinct nucleotide sequences in the sample also encode this CDR3. This rearrangement joins TRBV27 to TRBJ2-1; D is possibly TRBD2 (5 bases). The length of the CDR3 is 12 residues. V was shortened by 6 bases and J by 9 bases, with 12 bases between the two germline ends. Germline V lookup: CDR1 MNHEY, CDR2 SMNVEV (reference sequence). This chain's CDR3 is CASSRLAGEQFF. The CDR3 coding sequence is TGTGCCAGCAGCCGCCTAGCTGGTGAGCAGTTCTTC.

The rearrangement uses TRBV27 and TRBJ2-7, with 10 bases that match TRBD1. With V trimmed by 1 base and J by 2 bases, 2 bases remained unmatched. Germline CDR1 MNHEY, CDR2 SMNVEV (reference sequence). CDR3 length: 15 amino acids. The DNA for the CDR3 is TGTGCCAGCAGTTTATTGGGACAGGGGCCCTACGAGCAGTACTTC. It codes for CASSLLGQGPYEQYF.

The chain couples TRBV9 to TRBJ1-2, with TRBD1 matching over 8 bases. The germline V gene has CDR1 SGDLS and CDR2 YYNGEE. The CDR3 totals 14 residues. Trimming removed 4 bases from V and 4 bases from J; junction bases left unmatched: 6. This chain's CDR3 is CASSPQGAVYGYTF. Written as DNA, the CDR3 is TGTGCCAGCAGCCCCCAGGGGGCTGTCTATGGCTACACCTTC.

The chain has TRBV27 and TRBJ2-7, with no clear D. The CDR3 consists of 13 residues. Germline values: CDR1 MNHEY, CDR2 SMNVEV (reference sequence). Trimming removed 2 bases at V and 3 bases at J, with 8 bases between. The DNA of the CDR3 is TGTGCCAGCAGTTTAGATGTCGGCTACGAGCAGTACTTC. Translating gives CASSLDVGYEQYF.

This sequence joins TRBV2 and TRBJ2-1, with 12 bases that match TRBD2. The CDR3 has 15 residues. The germline gives CDR1 SNHLY, CDR2 FYNNEI. Losses at the gene ends were 5 bases for V and 10 bases for J; bases not matched to a gene: 9. Here the CDR3 DNA reads TGTGCCAGCAGTTTGACTAGCGGGAGCAAGAAGGAGCAGTTCTTC. Translation gives CASSLTSGSKKEQFF.

The chain joins TRBV27 to TRBJ2-2, with a possible D match to TRBD1 (8 bases). V lost 0 bases and J 5 bases, leaving 16 bases between the germline ends. CDR1 and CDR2 (germline): MNHEY, SMNVEV (reference sequence). The CDR3 sequence is 17 residues long. The CDR3 is CASSLSPDREGTGELFF. The CDR3 DNA reads TGTGCCAGCAGTTTATCCCCGGACAGGGAGGGGACCGGGGAGCTGTTTTTT.

The rearrangement uses TRBV7-2 and TRBJ2-7; 10 nucleotides agree with TRBD2. The CDR3 consists of 16 residues. Germline assignment: CDR1 SGHTA and CDR2 FQGNSA. Trimming at V came to 3 bases and at J to 5 bases, leaving 10 bases not matched to a gene. The CDR3 coding sequence is TGTGCCAGCAGCTTGCGTGGGATTAGCGGGAGGAACGAGCAGTACTTC. It specifies CASSLRGISGRNEQYF.

The CDR3: CASSPGQGIMNTEAFF. CDR3 sequence (DNA): TGTGCCAGCTCACCAGGGCAGGGAATCATGAACACTGAAGCTTTCTTT. V usage is TRBV18 and J usage is TRBJ1-1; tentative D call: TRBD1 (5 bases). This CDR3 is 16 amino acids long. The V gene's germline CDR1 is KGHSH and CDR2 LQKENI. The V gene lost 2 bases and the J gene lost 0 bases, with 13 bases spanning the gap.

The chain recombines TRBV27 with TRBJ2-7; 9 bases match TRBD1. Germline CDR1 MNHEY, CDR2 SMNVEV (reference sequence). V dropped 0 bases and J dropped 3; count of bases not matched to a gene: 12. The CDR3 has 18 amino acids. The CDR3 here is CASSLSDVAGQGVYEQYF. CDR3 DNA: TGTGCCAGCAGTTTATCTGATGTTGCGGGACAGGGAGTCTACGAGCAGTACTTC.

The gene calls are TRBV7-2 and TRBJ2-7; 8 nucleotides match TRBD1. CDR3 length equals 13 residues. CDR1 and CDR2 from the germline V gene are SGHTA and FQGNSA. With 8 bases clipped from V and 2 bases from J, the junction kept 5 bases outside the gene matches. The CDR3 nucleotides are TGTGCCAGCCGACGGACAGGGACCTACGAGCAGTACTTC. Amino acid sequence: CASRRTGTYEQYF.

The chain recombines TRBV19 with TRBJ2-3; possibly TRBD2 for D (5 bases). Germline CDR1 is LNHDA and CDR2 is SQIVND (reference sequence). V lost 6 bases and J lost 2, with 12 bases in between. The CDR3 is 14 amino acids. CDR3 sequence (DNA): TGTGCCAGTAGAACTACTAGTACCACAGATACGCAGTATTTT. It yields the protein CASRTTSTTDTQYF.

The rearrangement links TRBV27 to TRBJ2-7; 12 bases align to TRBD2. V was clipped by 3 bases and J by 3 bases; unmatched bases: 3. Germline-derived CDR1 and CDR2 are MNHEY and SMNVEV (reference sequence). CDR3 size: 15 residues. This CDR3 is CASSLASGRVYEQYF. The CDR3 DNA reads as TGTGCCAGCAGTTTGGCTAGCGGGAGGGTCTACGAGCAGTACTTC.

This clone appeared a single time. The J gene is TRBJ2-2, the V gene TRBV7-2; 14 bases agree with TRBD2. The CDR3 length is 18 residues. Germline assignment: CDR1 SGHTA and CDR2 FQGNSA. The ends lost 5 bases at V and 5 bases at J; junction bases unmatched: 10. CDR3 DNA: TGTGCCAGCAGCATCCGGCCGGGACTAGCGGGAGAGACCGGGGAGCTGTTTTTT. It specifies CASSIRPGLAGETGELFF.